This T cell receptor (beta chain) was found in a study of immune characterization of retroperitoneal liposarcoma. This clonotype was seen only a few times. TCRdb fed the PCR reads into MiXCR, producing one record per CDR3 protein. The table records more than 9,000 distinct CDR3 sequences, around 37% of them present only once. Germline lookup yields CDR1 SGHNT and CDR2 YENEEA. The CDR3 length is 13 residues. The clonotype originates from a male donor with retroperitoneal liposarcoma. The gene calls are TRBV11-3 and TRBJ2-5, with 7 bases lining up with TRBD1. The end of the DNA is better explained by TRBJ2-7, so the J call may be wrong. The sample taken for sequencing was tumor tissue. CDR3 loop: CASSFQQGNEQYF. In nucleotides, the CDR3 is TGTGCCAGCAGCTTTCAACAGGGGAACGAGCAGTACTTC.